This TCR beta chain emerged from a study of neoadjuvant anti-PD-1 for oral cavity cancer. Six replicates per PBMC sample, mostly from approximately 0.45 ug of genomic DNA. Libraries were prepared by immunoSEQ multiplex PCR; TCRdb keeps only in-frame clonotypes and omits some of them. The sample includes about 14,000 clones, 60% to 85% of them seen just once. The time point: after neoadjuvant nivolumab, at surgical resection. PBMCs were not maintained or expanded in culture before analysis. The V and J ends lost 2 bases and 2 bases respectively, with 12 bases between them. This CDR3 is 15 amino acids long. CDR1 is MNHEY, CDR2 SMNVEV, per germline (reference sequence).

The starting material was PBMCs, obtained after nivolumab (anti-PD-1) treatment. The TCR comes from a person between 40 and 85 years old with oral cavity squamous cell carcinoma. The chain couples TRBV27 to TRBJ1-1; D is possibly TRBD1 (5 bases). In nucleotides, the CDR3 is TGTGCCAGCAGTTTAGTTCCGGGACTTAACACTGAAGCTTTCTTT. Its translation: CASSLVPGLNTEAFF.